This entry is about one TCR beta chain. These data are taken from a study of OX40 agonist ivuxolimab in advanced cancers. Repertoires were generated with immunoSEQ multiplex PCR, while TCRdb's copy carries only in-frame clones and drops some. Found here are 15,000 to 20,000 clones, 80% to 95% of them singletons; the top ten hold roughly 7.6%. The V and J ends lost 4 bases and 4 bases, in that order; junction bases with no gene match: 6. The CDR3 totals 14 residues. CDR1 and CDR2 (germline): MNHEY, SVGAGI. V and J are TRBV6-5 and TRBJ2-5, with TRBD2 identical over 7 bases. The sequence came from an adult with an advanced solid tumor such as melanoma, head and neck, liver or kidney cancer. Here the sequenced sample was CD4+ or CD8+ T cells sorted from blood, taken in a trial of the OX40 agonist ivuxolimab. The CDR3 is CASSLGGPGETQYF. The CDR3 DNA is TGTGCCAGCAGTTTGGGAGGGCCGGGAGAGACCCAGTACTTC.